These T cell receptor beta chains were read from a single sample in a study of blood T cell repertoires in COVID-19. The table came from immunoSEQ multiplex PCR; TCRdb's copy has only in-frame clones and leaves some out. This table holds fewer than 130,000 clones, nearly 80% found once. Material for sequencing was peripheral blood. These receptors came from a woman aged 80 or over with active or convalescent COVID-19. CDR3s include the opening cysteine and the closing phenylalanine or tryptophan. Fields, in order: clone size, J gene, V gene, D gene, CDR3 protein, CDR3 DNA. D genes are given only for firm matches. Not all rows give a size; the values are once, few, many and, for expanded clones, a class.

.	TRBJ2-1	TRBV15	TRBD2	CATSTRLAGVNEQFF	TGTGCCACCAGCACCCGACTAGCGGGAGTCAATGAGCAGTTCTTC
few	TRBJ2-3	TRBV2	TRBD2	CASRTLLAGESTDTQYF	TGTGCCAGCAGGACCCTCCTAGCGGGAGAGAGCACAGATACGCAGTATTTT
.	TRBJ1-1	TRBV3-1/TRBV3-2	.	CASSSSIEAFF	TGTGCCAGCAGCTCTAGTATTGAAGCTTTCTTT
.	TRBJ2-3	TRBV5-6	TRBD2	CASSLGGLGTDTQYF	TGTGCCAGCAGCTTGGGAGGACTAGGCACAGATACGCAGTATTTT
.	TRBJ1-1	TRBV28	TRBD1	CASSLPLGFRDRDSNTEAFF	TGTGCCAGCAGTCTCCCCCTCGGGTTCCGAGACAGGGACTCGAACACTGAAGCTTTCTTT
.	TRBJ2-7	TRBV1	.	CTSSPETLAGIYEQYF	TGCACCAGCAGCCCTGAGACCCTAGCGGGAATCTACGAGCAGTACTTC
few	TRBJ2-7	TRBV5-1	.	CASSPGLRNYEQYF	TGCGCCAGCAGCCCGGGACTGCGGAACTACGAGCAGTACTTC
.	TRBJ1-2	TRBV5-1	.	CASSSTDIYGYTF	TGCGCCAGCAGCTCCACAGATATCTATGGCTACACCTTC
.	TRBJ1-2	TRBV30	.	CACRGGYTF	TGTGCCTGCAGGGGTGGCTACACCTTC
.	TRBJ2-2	TRBV7-9	TRBD2	CASSSWPSGRRTGELFF	TGTGCCAGCAGCTCTTGGCCTAGCGGGAGGCGCACCGGGGAGCTGTTTTTT
once	TRBJ1-1	TRBV7-2	.	CASSPHGIINTEAFF	TGTGCCAGCAGCCCCCACGGGATAATAAACACTGAAGCTTTCTTT
once	TRBJ1-2	TRBV7-8	.	CASSFVRGAGYTF	TGTGCCAGCAGCTTTGTCAGGGGCGCTGGCTACACCTTC
.	TRBJ1-5	TRBV28	.	CASSSASSNQPQHF	TGTGCCAGCAGTTCTGCTAGTAGCAATCAGCCCCAGCATTTT
.	TRBJ1-1	TRBV15	TRBD1	CATSRPTGTGDQVNTEAFF	TGTGCCACCAGCAGACCGACCGGGACAGGGGACCAAGTGAACACTGAAGCTTTCTTT
few	TRBJ2-7	TRBV5-1	.	CASSSNTANPLYEQYF	TGCGCCAGCAGCTCAAATACAGCCAATCCACTGTACGAGCAGTACTTC
.	TRBJ2-1	TRBV19	.	CASSIGGGRYPDEQFF	TGTGCCAGTAGTATAGGAGGAGGCCGCTATCCGGATGAGCAGTTCTTC
.	TRBJ1-1	TRBV18	TRBD1	CASSSGQGTNTEAFF	TGTGCCAGCTCATCCGGACAGGGGACGAACACTGAAGCTTTCTTT
.	TRBJ1-2	TRBV20-1	.	CSASLWGGTRTF	TGCAGTGCTAGTCTCTGGGGGGGAACGCGAACCTTC
.	TRBJ1-1	TRBV6-6	TRBD1	CASRDRGGLGTEAFF	TGTGCCAGCAGAGACAGGGGTGGGTTGGGCACTGAAGCTTTCTTT
.	TRBJ2-5	TRBV7-9	.	CASTDTDQETQYF	TGTGCCAGCACCGACACAGACCAAGAGACCCAGTACTTC
.	TRBJ1-5	TRBV6-1	.	CASSELQDQPQHF	TGTGCCAGCAGTGAACTTCAGGATCAGCCCCAGCATTTT
.	TRBJ2-1	TRBV5-1	.	CASSALGGGEQFF	TGCGCCAGCAGCGCCCTAGGGGGTGGTGAGCAGTTCTTC
.	TRBJ1-2	TRBV18	TRBD1	CASSLDRINYGYTF	TGTGCCAGCTCATTGGACAGGATCAACTATGGCTACACCTTC
.	TRBJ2-2	TRBV11-3	TRBD1	CASSSGQGAGTGELFF	TGTGCCAGCAGCTCCGGACAGGGGGCAGGTACCGGGGAGCTGTTTTTT
.	TRBJ1-1	TRBV28	.	CASSFVGAPNTEAFF	TGTGCCAGCAGTTTTGTTGGGGCGCCGAACACTGAAGCTTTCTTT
.	TRBJ2-1	TRBV6-2/TRBV6-3	TRBD1	CASSLGQGKFF	TGTGCCAGCAGTCTTGGACAGGGGAAGTTCTTC
.	TRBJ2-1	TRBV18	TRBD2	CASSPRASGRNEQFF	TGTGCCAGCTCACCACGGGCTAGCGGGAGAAATGAGCAGTTCTTC
once	TRBJ1-1	TRBV11-1	.	CASSRQLNTEAFF	TGTGCCAGCAGCCGACAGCTGAACACTGAAGCTTTCTTT
.	TRBJ2-5	TRBV7-9	.	CASSLAPRQETQYF	TGTGCCAGCAGCCTAGCCCCACGGCAAGAGACCCAGTACTTC
.	TRBJ1-1	TRBV6-5	.	CASSNYRESAEAFF	TGTGCCAGCAGTAATTACAGGGAGTCAGCTGAAGCTTTCTTT
.	TRBJ2-7	TRBV18	TRBD1	CASSGTGGIYEQYF	TGTGCCAGCTCCGGGACAGGGGGCATTTACGAGCAGTACTTC
.	TRBJ2-5	TRBV5-1	.	CASSLRVGALQETQYF	TGCGCCAGCAGCTTAAGGGTTGGGGCCCTTCAAGAGACCCAGTACTTC
.	TRBJ2-5	TRBV4-1	TRBD1	CASATVGGGETQYF	TGCGCCAGCGCGACCGTAGGGGGCGGAGAGACCCAGTACTTC
.	TRBJ2-5	TRBV11-3	TRBD1	CASSLGRGTGGAQTQYF	TGTGCCAGCAGCTTGGGCCGGGGGACAGGGGGCGCTCAGACCCAGTACTTC
few	TRBJ1-1	TRBV4-1	.	CASSQATLRGTEAFF	TGCGCCAGCAGCCAGGCCACCCTGCGGGGGACTGAAGCTTTCTTT
.	TRBJ2-4	TRBV23-1	.	CASSPTGAKNIQYF	TGCGCCAGCAGTCCCACAGGGGCCAAAAACATTCAGTACTTC
.	TRBJ2-3	TRBV5-1	TRBD2	CASSWRLAGAQDTQYF	TGCGCCAGCAGCTGGAGACTAGCGGGGGCTCAGGATACGCAGTATTTT
few	TRBJ2-2	TRBV21-1	.	CASSKVWGGRNTGELFF	TGTGCCAGCAGCAAAGTATGGGGGGGTCGGAACACCGGGGAGCTGTTTTTT
.	TRBJ2-1	TRBV2	.	CASSQQTGNGRQFF	TGTGCCAGCAGTCAACAGACAGGGAACGGGAGGCAGTTCTTC
.	TRBJ2-5	TRBV19	.	CASSIGLGYQETQYF	TGTGCCAGTAGTATTGGCCTCGGGTACCAAGAGACCCAGTACTTC
once	TRBJ1-2	TRBV10-3	.	CAISRTTGSNYGYTF	TGTGCCATCAGTCGCACAACCGGGTCCAACTATGGCTACACCTTC
.	TRBJ2-5	TRBV27	TRBD2	CASSTRLAGSNQETQYF	TGTGCCAGCAGTACGAGACTAGCGGGGAGCAACCAAGAGACCCAGTACTTC
.	TRBJ1-1	TRBV4-1	.	CASSRPGISTEAFF	TGCGCCAGCAGCCGCCCAGGGATTAGCACTGAAGCTTTCTTT
.	TRBJ2-2	TRBV4-2	TRBD2	CASSQVGLAGGRSTGELFF	TGTGCCAGCAGCCAAGTCGGGCTAGCGGGAGGGCGGAGCACCGGGGAGCTGTTTTTT
.	TRBJ1-1	TRBV29-1	.	CSVEWGRGYTEAFF	TGCAGCGTTGAGTGGGGGCGCGGGTACACTGAAGCTTTCTTT
.	TRBJ2-1	TRBV5-1	TRBD2	CASSLDSTSGSVDEQFF	TGCGCCAGCAGCTTGGACTCTACTAGCGGGAGTGTCGATGAGCAGTTCTTC
.	TRBJ2-7	TRBV5-1	.	CASSLGVGVYEQYF	TGCGCCAGCAGCCTTGGTGTAGGAGTATACGAGCAGTACTTC
.	TRBJ2-5	TRBV9	TRBD1	CASSSTDRGRGETQYF	TGTGCCAGCAGCTCCACGGACAGGGGGAGAGGAGAGACCCAGTACTTC
.	TRBJ2-3	TRBV4-1	TRBD2	CASSQAPTSASSTDTQYF	TGCGCCAGCAGCCAAGCCCCAACTAGCGCCTCTAGCACAGATACGCAGTATTTT